Listed below are T cell receptor beta chains from one sample, sequenced in a study of graft-versus-host responses after intestinal transplantation. This table comes from immunoSEQ multiplex PCR, and its TCRdb copy is limited to in-frame clones, with some not included. The profile shows over 75,000 clones, just under 95% of them singletons. Antigen specificity for these receptors is unknown. The sample here was unstimulated CD8+ T cells sorted from spleen or lymph node cells, taken before transplant. These receptor sequences come from a human donor who was the organ donor for an intestinal transplant. The CDR3 runs from the conserved cysteine through the conserved F or W. A D gene is named only where the DNA matches it firmly. A clone size is listed for some rows: how often the clone was seen (once, few, many), or a class if it is expanded.

j_gene: TRBJ2-5
v_gene: TRBV4-1
d_gene: TRBD2
abundance: few
CDR3aa: CASSQRGLAEQETQYF
CDR3nt: TGCGCCAGCAGCCAGAGAGGACTAGCGGAACAAGAGACCCAGTACTTC

j_gene: TRBJ2-3
v_gene: TRBV5-4
d_gene: .
abundance: .
CDR3aa: CASATTDTQYF
CDR3nt: TGTGCCAGCGCTACTACAGATACGCAGTATTTT

j_gene: TRBJ1-5
v_gene: TRBV6-6
d_gene: .
abundance: few
CDR3aa: CASSSLGGFQPQHF
CDR3nt: TGTGCCAGCAGTTCCCTGGGGGGGTTTCAGCCCCAGCATTTT

j_gene: TRBJ1-2
v_gene: TRBV29-1
d_gene: TRBD1
abundance: .
CDR3aa: CSVHRGRNGYTF
CDR3nt: TGCAGCGTACACAGGGGGCGGAATGGCTACACCTTC

j_gene: TRBJ2-1
v_gene: TRBV2
d_gene: TRBD2
abundance: .
CDR3aa: CASNRGVGSGVDNEQFF
CDR3nt: TGTGCCAGCAACCGTGGTGTTGGGAGCGGGGTCGACAATGAGCAGTTCTTC

j_gene: TRBJ1-1
v_gene: TRBV13
d_gene: TRBD1
abundance: once
CDR3aa: CASSLPGGIAEAFF
CDR3nt: TGTGCCAGCAGCCTACCAGGGGGTATCGCTGAAGCTTTCTTT

j_gene: TRBJ1-3
v_gene: TRBV4-1
d_gene: .
abundance: .
CDR3aa: CASSQVMGAFSGNTIYF
CDR3nt: TGCGCCAGCAGCCAAGTGATGGGGGCCTTCTCTGGAAACACCATATATTTT

j_gene: TRBJ2-5
v_gene: TRBV6-4
d_gene: TRBD2
abundance: .
CDR3aa: CASSHKGAGGKTQYF
CDR3nt: TGTGCCAGCAGTCACAAAGGAGCGGGGGGAAAGACCCAGTACTTC

j_gene: TRBJ1-2
v_gene: TRBV27
d_gene: .
abundance: .
CDR3aa: CATKELLQGYGYTF
CDR3nt: TGTGCCACAAAAGAGCTGTTACAGGGATACGGCTACACCTTC

j_gene: TRBJ2-1
v_gene: TRBV9
d_gene: .
abundance: .
CDR3aa: CASSVASSFDEQFF
CDR3nt: TGTGCCAGCAGCGTAGCCTCTAGTTTTGATGAGCAGTTCTTC

j_gene: TRBJ2-3
v_gene: TRBV13
d_gene: .
abundance: .
CDR3aa: CASSLGTGGGTDTQYF
CDR3nt: TGTGCCAGCAGTTTGGGAACCGGGGGTGGCACAGATACGCAGTATTTT

j_gene: TRBJ1-3
v_gene: TRBV2
d_gene: .
abundance: .
CDR3aa: CASSEYGGGRNTIYF
CDR3nt: TGTGCCAGCAGTGAATACGGGGGAGGTAGAAACACCATATATTTT

j_gene: TRBJ1-1
v_gene: TRBV11-2
d_gene: TRBD1
abundance: .
CDR3aa: CASSSRRGRSTEAFF
CDR3nt: TGTGCCAGCAGCTCAAGAAGGGGGCGTAGCACTGAAGCTTTCTTT

j_gene: TRBJ2-1
v_gene: TRBV5-5
d_gene: TRBD2
abundance: .
CDR3aa: CASSFVTSGSGNEQFF
CDR3nt: TGTGCCAGCAGCTTTGTGACTAGCGGGAGTGGAAATGAGCAGTTCTTC

j_gene: TRBJ1-1
v_gene: TRBV5-5
d_gene: TRBD1
abundance: .
CDR3aa: CASSLRGDREGTEAFF
CDR3nt: TGTGCCAGCAGCTTGAGGGGGGACAGGGAGGGCACTGAAGCTTTCTTT

j_gene: TRBJ2-7
v_gene: TRBV2
d_gene: TRBD2
abundance: .
CDR3aa: CASSEWAGGPYEQYF
CDR3nt: TGTGCCAGCAGTGAATGGGCGGGGGGACCCTACGAGCAGTACTTC

j_gene: TRBJ1-5
v_gene: TRBV7-8
d_gene: TRBD1
abundance: .
CDR3aa: CATSDRVNQPQHF
CDR3nt: TGTGCCACCTCTGACAGGGTTAATCAGCCCCAGCATTTT

j_gene: TRBJ2-7
v_gene: TRBV15
d_gene: TRBD1
abundance: few
CDR3aa: CATSRGAGGYEQYF
CDR3nt: TGTGCCACCAGCAGAGGAGCAGGGGGCTACGAGCAGTACTTC

j_gene: TRBJ2-7
v_gene: TRBV19
d_gene: TRBD2
abundance: .
CDR3aa: CASSREGPFYEQYF
CDR3nt: TGTGCCAGTAGTAGGGAGGGCCCCTTCTACGAGCAGTACTTC

j_gene: TRBJ2-7
v_gene: TRBV6-1
d_gene: TRBD1
abundance: .
CDR3aa: CASRTGLYEQYF
CDR3nt: TGTGCCAGCAGGACAGGGTTGTACGAGCAGTACTTC

j_gene: TRBJ2-7
v_gene: TRBV28
d_gene: .
abundance: .
CDR3aa: CASSYGALRLGQDSSYEQYF
CDR3nt: TGTGCCAGCAGTTATGGGGCCCTCCGCCTTGGCCAAGATAGCTCCTACGAGCAGTACTTC

j_gene: TRBJ2-5
v_gene: TRBV30
d_gene: TRBD2
abundance: .
CDR3aa: CAWSVRLAGGQRETQYF
CDR3nt: TGTGCCTGGAGTGTACGACTAGCGGGGGGGCAAAGAGAGACCCAGTACTTC

j_gene: TRBJ2-7
v_gene: TRBV28
d_gene: .
abundance: .
CDR3aa: CASNKGRGVSYEQYF
CDR3nt: TGTGCCAGCAATAAGGGTCGGGGAGTGTCCTACGAGCAGTACTTC

j_gene: TRBJ1-1
v_gene: TRBV4-1
d_gene: TRBD1
abundance: once
CDR3aa: CASSHGTGVGTEAFF
CDR3nt: TGCGCCAGCAGCCACGGAACAGGGGTTGGGACTGAAGCTTTCTTT

j_gene: TRBJ2-1
v_gene: TRBV7-9
d_gene: .
abundance: once
CDR3aa: CASSPSPGRYEQFF
CDR3nt: TGTGCCAGCAGCCCCTCTCCCGGGAGATATGAGCAGTTCTTC

j_gene: TRBJ1-1
v_gene: TRBV13
d_gene: .
abundance: .
CDR3aa: CASSLRRGAEAFF
CDR3nt: TGTGCCAGCAGCCTACGGCGGGGCGCTGAAGCTTTCTTT

j_gene: TRBJ1-2
v_gene: TRBV5-1
d_gene: .
abundance: .
CDR3aa: CASSASQGSGYTF
CDR3nt: TGCGCCAGCAGCGCGTCCCAGGGGAGTGGCTACACCTTC

j_gene: TRBJ1-5
v_gene: TRBV5-1
d_gene: .
abundance: once
CDR3aa: CASSLDRIKGNWPQHF
CDR3nt: TGCGCCAGCAGCCTCGACAGGATAAAGGGTAATTGGCCCCAGCATTTT

j_gene: TRBJ2-7
v_gene: TRBV4-1
d_gene: TRBD1
abundance: .
CDR3aa: CASSLTTGNGAYEQYF
CDR3nt: TGCGCCAGCAGCCTCACGACAGGGAATGGAGCCTACGAGCAGTACTTC

j_gene: TRBJ2-1
v_gene: TRBV5-4
d_gene: TRBD2
abundance: once
CDR3aa: CASSPERDYNEQFF
CDR3nt: TGTGCCAGCAGCCCCGAGCGGGACTACAATGAGCAGTTCTTC

j_gene: TRBJ2-7
v_gene: TRBV27
d_gene: .
abundance: .
CDR3aa: CASSNTVPTLYEQYF
CDR3nt: TGTGCCAGCAGCAATACAGTCCCGACCCTTTACGAGCAGTACTTC

j_gene: TRBJ1-5
v_gene: TRBV27
d_gene: TRBD1
abundance: .
CDR3aa: CASRVAGGQPQHF
CDR3nt: TGTGCCAGCAGGGTGGCAGGGGGTCAGCCCCAGCATTTT

j_gene: TRBJ1-1
v_gene: TRBV9
d_gene: TRBD1
abundance: .
CDR3aa: CASSVEGVAGGLPTAAFF
CDR3nt: TGTGCCAGCAGCGTAGAGGGTGTGGCAGGGGGCCTTCCTACGGCAGCTTTCTTT

j_gene: TRBJ2-5
v_gene: TRBV11-2
d_gene: TRBD2
abundance: .
CDR3aa: CASSHYGLAGGLSETQYF
CDR3nt: TGTGCCAGCAGCCATTACGGACTAGCGGGGGGGCTATCGGAGACCCAGTACTTC

j_gene: TRBJ2-1
v_gene: TRBV19
d_gene: TRBD2
abundance: once
CDR3aa: CASSDSGSSYNEQFF
CDR3nt: TGTGCCAGTAGTGACAGCGGGAGCTCCTACAATGAGCAGTTCTTC

j_gene: TRBJ2-1
v_gene: TRBV6-1
d_gene: .
abundance: .
CDR3aa: CASSEGRGGAYNEQFF
CDR3nt: TGTGCCAGCAGTGAAGGGCGGGGCGGGGCCTACAATGAGCAGTTCTTC

j_gene: TRBJ2-5
v_gene: TRBV6-5
d_gene: .
abundance: .
CDR3aa: CASSYGSGSETQYF
CDR3nt: TGTGCCAGCAGTTACGGTTCGGGGAGCGAGACCCAGTACTTC

j_gene: TRBJ2-3
v_gene: TRBV6-1
d_gene: .
abundance: .
CDR3aa: CASSEVSGSKDTQYF
CDR3nt: TGTGCCAGCAGTGAAGTCTCGGGATCAAAAGATACGCAGTATTTT